Presented here are 21 T cell receptor beta chains from one specimen sequenced in a study of siplizumab effects on memory and regulatory T cells. Sequencing was performed with immunoSEQ multiplex PCR; in TCRdb, only in-frame clones are kept and a portion is missing. The sample lists about 56,000 clones; 95% to 98% were seen once. Sequencing used naive CD8+ T cells sorted from blood. These receptors were obtained from a human donor in good health.

CDR3 bases: TGTGCCAGCAGCCACGGGGATATTGGGTCCTACGAGCAGTACTTC. Its translation: CASSHGDIGSYEQYF. The chain couples TRBV4-2 to TRBJ2-7, with a possible D match to TRBD2 (5 bases). The CDR3 loop spans 15 amino acids. Trimming left V 3 bases short and J 1 base short, with 13 bases between. Germline lookup yields CDR1 LGHNA and CDR2 YNFKEQ.

V and J are TRBV7-2 and TRBJ1-5; D is uncertain. This CDR3 has 15 amino acids. The germline gives CDR1 SGHTA, CDR2 FQGNSA. Trimming stripped 2 bases from V and 1 base from J, with 9 bases between. The CDR3, as DNA: TGTGCCAGCAGCTTAATCGACGCGAGCAATCAGCCCCAGCATTTT. This codes for CASSLIDASNQPQHF.

This chain links TRBV27 with TRBJ2-5; 9 bases align to TRBD2. CDR1 is MNHEY and CDR2 is SMNVEV in the germline V gene (reference sequence). CDR3 length: 16 amino acids. The trim removed 7 bases at V and 7 bases at J, leaving 16 bases unmatched. CDR3 region: CASTPRLADHLGTQYF. CDR3 sequence (DNA): TGTGCCAGCACCCCTCGACTAGCGGACCACCTGGGGACCCAGTACTTC.

V and J are TRBV19 and TRBJ2-3; D gene uncertain. V was pared by 5 bases and J by 2 bases, with 11 bases between. Germline assignment: CDR1 LNHDA and CDR2 SQIVND (reference sequence). CDR3 size: 14 residues. The CDR3 bases are TGTGCCAGTAGTTCTAGGCAGATCACAGATACGCAGTATTTT. This sequence encodes CASSSRQITDTQYF. The full variable domain, its missing parts supplied by reference TRBV19 and TRBJ2-3, is DGGITQSPKYLFRKEGQNVTLSCEQNLNHDAMYWYRQDPGQGLRLIYYSQIVNDFQKGDIAEGYSVSREKKESFPLTVTSAQKNPTAFYLCASSSRQITDTQYFGPGTRLTVL.

V usage is TRBV7-3 and J usage is TRBJ2-2; D perhaps matches TRBD1 (6 bases). The CDR3 is 17 amino acids. CDR1 is SGHTA, CDR2 FQGTGA, per germline. The V end lost 3 bases, the J end lost 3 bases, and 17 bases lay between the germline ends. DNA for the CDR3: TGTGCCAGCAGCTTTAACGAGGCACAGGGTGACACCGGGGAGCTGTTTTTT. Encoded protein: CASSFNEAQGDTGELFF.

The chain carries TRBV2 and TRBJ1-1; perhaps TRBD1 as D (6 bases). The CDR3 sequence is 15 residues long. Trimming removed 5 bases from V and 0 bases from J, with 13 bases in between. Germline lookup yields CDR1 SNHLY and CDR2 FYNNEI. This chain's CDR3 is CASSTRQDLNTEAFF. The CDR3 coding sequence is TGTGCCAGCAGTACTCGACAGGACTTGAACACTGAAGCTTTCTTT.

CDR3 DNA: TGTGCCAGCAGCTTGGAGGGGGACCTTGGGTCCGAGCAGTTCTTC. Amino acid sequence: CASSLEGDLGSEQFF. The chain is built from TRBV11-3 and TRBJ2-1, with D perhaps being TRBD1 or TRBD2 (6 bases each). Germline CDR1 SGHNT, CDR2 YENEEA. The CDR3 has 15 residues. V was clipped by 3 bases and J by 10 bases, with 19 bases between them.

This clone came up once. This chain links TRBV5-1 with TRBJ2-1; no clear D. Germline assignment: CDR1 SGHRS and CDR2 YFSETQ. The V gene lost 0 bases and the J gene lost 7 bases, with 14 bases spanning the gap. This CDR3 is built from 15 residues. The CDR3 sequence: CASSLVRASSNEQFF. CDR3 sequence (DNA): TGCGCCAGCAGCTTGGTTAGGGCCTCAAGTAATGAGCAGTTCTTC.

The genes are TRBV6-6 and TRBJ2-5; D unclear. This CDR3 has 13 amino acids. V gave up 0 bases and J gave up 2 bases, with 4 bases separating them. CDR1 is MNHNY, CDR2 SVGAGI, per germline (reference sequence). CDR3 sequence (DNA): TGTGCCAGCAGTTACTCCTATCAAGAGACCCAGTACTTC. This codes for CASSYSYQETQYF.

The CDR3 coding sequence is TGTGCCAGCAGCAGAACCCACGGGAGGGTTGGAGATACGCAGTATTTT. Residues: CASSRTHGRVGDTQYF. The chain joins TRBV9 to TRBJ2-3; TRBD2 matches 8 bases. Unmatched junction bases numbered 12, after V lost 4 bases and J lost 5 bases. Germline-derived CDR1 and CDR2 are SGDLS and YYNGEE. The CDR3 runs to 16 residues. The full variable domain, in which reference TRBV9 and TRBJ2-3 provide the parts outside the CDR3, is DSGVTQTPKHLITATGQRVTLRCSPRSGDLSVYWYQQSLDQGLQFLIQYYNGEERAKGNILERFSAQQFPDLHSELNLSSLELGDSALYFCASSRTHGRVGDTQYFGPGTRLTVL.

The chain employs TRBV29-1 and TRBJ1-2, with 7 positions matching TRBD1. Germline-derived CDR1 and CDR2 are SQVTM and ANQGSEA. Unmatched junction bases numbered 6, after V lost 2 bases and J lost 0 bases. The CDR3 length is 15 residues. CDR3 sequence (DNA): TGCAGCGTTGAATTCATCGGACAGGCTAACTATGGCTACACCTTC. Protein sequence: CSVEFIGQANYGYTF.

The V gene is TRBV6-5, the J gene TRBJ2-2; a weak D match, TRBD2 (5 bases). V gave up 7 bases and J gave up 4 bases, with 13 bases separating them. The CDR3 runs 14 residues. Germline CDR1 reads MNHEY; CDR2 reads SVGAGI. The CDR3 reads CASKPGSATGELFF. The CDR3 DNA reads as TGTGCCAGCAAACCCGGTAGCGCCACCGGGGAGCTGTTTTTT.

The chain joins TRBV5-1 to TRBJ2-7, with D possibly being TRBD1 (6 bases). The germline gives CDR1 SGHRS, CDR2 YFSETQ. The CDR3 spans 12 residues. V was clipped by 4 bases and J by 3 bases, with 8 bases between them. DNA for the CDR3: TGCGCCAGCAGCCCGACAGGCTACGAGCAGTACTTC. It codes for CASSPTGYEQYF.

This sequence joins TRBV2 and TRBJ2-1; 7 bases match TRBD2. CDR3 length: 15 residues. The germline V gene has CDR1 SNHLY and CDR2 FYNNEI. V lost 3 bases to trimming and J lost 4 bases; unmatched junction nucleotides: 6. CDR3 nucleotides: TGTGCCAGCAGTGATCCTAGCGGAACTTACAATGAGCAGTTCTTC. Translation gives CASSDPSGTYNEQFF.

This clone was found once. The chain employs TRBV21-1 and TRBJ2-7; the table assigns TRBD2, which was not confirmed against the DNA. TRBV21-1 corresponds to a pseudogene. This CDR3 is 15 amino acids long. CDR3 residues: CASSKVRVVSYEQYF. As DNA, the CDR3 is TGTGCCAGCAGCAAAGTGAGGGTCGTTTCCTACGAGCAGTACTTC.

The V call is TRBV28, the J call TRBJ2-2; weak D call: TRBD1 (6 bases). The germline CDR1 and CDR2 sequences are MDHEN and SYDVKM. V was clipped by 7 bases and J by 4 bases, with 19 bases between them. The CDR3 length is 16 residues. CDR3 residues: CASTPVGRGGTGELFF. DNA for the CDR3: TGTGCCAGCACCCCGGTAGGGAGAGGGGGCACCGGGGAGCTGTTTTTT. The full variable domain, with the rest looked up from reference TRBV28 and TRBJ2-2, is DVKVTQSSRYLVKRTGEKVFLECVQDMDHENMFWYRQDPGLGLRLIYFSYDVKMKEKGDIPEGYSVSREKKERFSLILESASTNQTSMYLCASTPVGRGGTGELFFGEGSRLTVL.

The gene calls are TRBV27 and TRBJ2-1; 9 bases are a match to TRBD2. The V and J ends lost 3 bases and 0 bases, in that order; junction bases with no gene match: 3. The germline V gene has CDR1 MNHEY and CDR2 SMNVEV (reference sequence). CDR3 length equals 16 residues. The CDR3: CASSFLAGSSYNEQFF. The CDR3 nucleotides are TGTGCCAGCAGTTTCCTAGCGGGGAGCTCCTACAATGAGCAGTTCTTC.

The chain has TRBV4-1 and TRBJ2-5; 8 bases are shared with TRBD1. CDR1 is MGHRA and CDR2 is YSYEKL in the germline V gene. The junction had 3 bases not matched to a gene; V was cut back by 4 bases and J by 2 bases. There are 14 residues in the CDR3. This CDR3 is CASSLRTGQETQYF. The CDR3, as DNA: TGCGCCAGCAGCCTCCGGACAGGGCAAGAGACCCAGTACTTC.

The CDR3 sequence: CASSSQVSYGYTF. The CDR3 coding sequence is TGTGCCAGCAGTTCTCAAGTTAGCTATGGCTACACCTTC. V usage is TRBV6-5 and J usage is TRBJ1-2; no clear D gene. Germline-derived CDR1 and CDR2 are MNHEY and SVGAGI. The CDR3 sequence is 13 residues long. The ends were cut back, 4 bases at V and 4 bases at J, with 10 bases in the middle.

V is TRBV27 and J is TRBJ2-2; D call uncertain. The CDR3 spans 14 residues. From germline, CDR1 is MNHEY and CDR2 SMNVEV (reference sequence). V was cut by 0 bases and J by 2 bases, with 4 bases left in between. CDR3 DNA sequence: TGTGCCAGCAGTTTATCCATCAACACCGGGGAGCTGTTTTTT. Its protein is CASSLSINTGELFF.

This rearrangement joins TRBV10-3 to TRBJ2-7, with D hard to call. This CDR3 contains 12 residues. The ends were cut back, 3 bases at V and 1 base at J, with 4 bases in the middle. The V gene's germline CDR1 is ENHRY and CDR2 SYGVKD. The CDR3 DNA is TGTGCCATCAGTGATAATTCCTACGAGCAGTACTTC. It encodes CAISDNSYEQYF.